This T cell receptor beta chain emerged from a study of blood T cell repertoires in COVID-19. Across the study: Samples came from the United States, Italy and Spain, spanning acute and convalescent COVID-19.

The germline V gene has CDR1 SGHRS and CDR2 YFSETQ. This CDR3 has 16 amino acids. Trimming removed 1 base from V and 9 bases from J; junction bases left unmatched: 8. Sequenced by immunoSEQ multiplex PCR; TCRdb stores in-frame clones only, minus some. This repertoire shows around 230,000 clones, roughly 85% found once; its top ten account for roughly 4.6%. The clonotype was recovered from a man aged 45-60 years with COVID-19, enrolled during active disease. The specimen sequenced was peripheral blood. The rearrangement uses TRBV5-1 and TRBJ2-1; TRBD1 matches at 12 bases. CDR3 protein: CASSLWGTGGLGEQFF. The CDR3 nucleotides are TGCGCCAGCAGCTTGTGGGGGACAGGGGGCCTTGGTGAGCAGTTCTTC.